These 7 T cell receptor beta chains were sequenced from one sample in a study of technical replicates of blood from several donors. The data were produced by immunoSEQ multiplex PCR, yet TCRdb's version contains in-frame clones alone and is incomplete. This repertoire shows some 70,000 clones, under 98% found once; its top ten account for 0.25% to 0.3%. Sequencing was carried out using T cells isolated from PBMCs. The origin of the receptors is a human donor in good health.

J is TRBJ2-1 and V is TRBV27, with 7 bases matching TRBD1. J gave up 8 bases and V 4 bases, and 8 bases lay outside the gene matches. There are 14 residues in the CDR3. Germline loops: CDR1 MNHEY, CDR2 SMNVEV (reference sequence). The CDR3 coding sequence is TGTGCCAGCAGTTACGGGACAGCCCTTTATGAGCAGTTCTTC. It translates to CASSYGTALYEQFF.

The table lists this clone with a few counts. This chain joins TRBV28 and TRBJ1-4; 9 nucleotides align to TRBD1. Germline V CDR1 and CDR2: MDHEN, SYDVKM. The junction had 8 bases not matched to a gene; V was cut back by 5 bases and J by 7 bases. There are 15 residues in the CDR3. CDR3 in amino acids: CASSRKQGASEKLFF. As DNA, the CDR3 is TGTGCCAGCAGTCGAAAACAGGGGGCGAGTGAAAAACTGTTTTTT.

The chain employs TRBV25-1 and TRBJ2-7; D gene ambiguous. The V gene lost 1 base and the J gene lost 6 bases, with 13 bases spanning the gap. Germline CDR1 and CDR2: MGHDK and SYGVNS. The length of the CDR3 is 14 residues. The CDR3, as DNA: TGTGCCAGCAGTGAATGGGCCGACCAGGTCGAGCAGTACTTC. It is translated as CASSEWADQVEQYF.

This clone was seen just once. The J gene is TRBJ2-7, the V gene TRBV4-1; maybe TRBD2 (6 bases). In germline, CDR1 is MGHRA, CDR2 YSYEKL. Between the trimmed V and J ends, which lost 2 bases and 4 bases, there was a span of 15 bases. This CDR3 has 15 amino acids. The CDR3 DNA is TGCGCCAGCAGCCAACGAGGAGGGAGTGGTTACGAGCAGTACTTC. It codes for CASSQRGGSGYEQYF.

J is TRBJ2-5 and V is TRBV27; TRBD1 matches at 9 bases. This CDR3 is built from 17 residues. From germline, CDR1 is MNHEY and CDR2 SMNVEV (reference sequence). V dropped 5 bases and J dropped 5; count of bases not matched to a gene: 15. CDR3 nucleotides: TGTGCCAGCAGTGGGACAGGGATGAGTCTGGCCCAGGAGACCCAGTACTTC. Its protein product is CASSGTGMSLAQETQYF.

The chain uses TRBV28 and TRBJ1-1; 8 positions agree with TRBD1. This CDR3 is built from 14 residues. Germline V gene sequence: CDR1 MDHEN, CDR2 SYDVKM. V trimming: 7 bases; J trimming: 5 bases; junction bases outside the gene matches: 9. The CDR3 DNA reads as TGTGCCAGCAACTCGGACAGGGATAAAACTGAAGCTTTCTTT. This codes for CASNSDRDKTEAFF.

DNA for the CDR3: TGTGCCAGCATAGCCGACAATGAGCAGTTCTTC. This translates into CASIADNEQFF. V gene TRBV27 combines with J gene TRBJ2-1; D unclear. The germline V gene has CDR1 MNHEY and CDR2 SMNVEV (reference sequence). The CDR3 consists of 11 residues. The V gene lost 7 bases and the J gene lost 5 bases, with 6 bases spanning the gap.